These 13 T cell receptor beta chains share one sample of origin, sequenced in a study of beta chain features in type 1 diabetes (dated by TCRdb to 2017 to 2018). To prepare the library, the immunoSEQ multiplex PCR assay was applied. The entire amount of isolated RNA was reverse transcribed using the High Capacity cDNA Reverse Transcription Kit, so the sequenced TCRB transcripts were expressed ones. The clones in this table, taken by TCRdb from immuneACCESS, are in-frame only. Not every clone is retained; where verified, under half of the shortfall comes from an unresolved V gene, and the cause of the rest is unknown. Present in this sample are about 220,000 clones, roughly 10% of which were seen just once. 1% to 1.5% of the sample is in the top ten clones. Material: central memory CD4+ T cells from blood. Receptor source: a man between 18 and 29 years old in good health.

This clone was observed a handful of times. The CDR3: CASSPSMTSGNEQFF. The CDR3 bases are TGTGCCAGCTCACCCTCTATGACTAGCGGGAATGAGCAGTTCTTC. V gene TRBV18 combines with J gene TRBJ2-1; the match to TRBD2 covers 10 bases. The J segment lost 7 bases and the V segment lost 3 bases, leaving 6 bases of the junction unmatched. Germline V gives CDR1 KGHSH, CDR2 LQKENI. This CDR3 contains 15 residues. The entire variable domain, with the rest obtained from reference TRBV18 and TRBJ2-1, is as follows: NAGVMQNPRHLVRRRGQEARLRCSPMKGHSHVYWYRQLPEEGLKFMVYLQKENIIDESGMPKERFSAEFPKEGPSILRIQQVVRGDSAAYFCASSPSMTSGNEQFFGPGTRLTVL.

This clone occurred a few times. The chain carries TRBV4-3 and TRBJ2-4; D is perhaps TRBD1 (5 bases). In germline, CDR1 is LGHNA, CDR2 YSLEER. This CDR3 region has 16 residues. Trimming took off 0 bases at V and 8 bases at J, with 17 bases between the two ends. CDR3 loop: CASSQDSHLEGDIQYF. The CDR3 DNA follows: TGCGCCAGCAGCCAAGACTCCCACCTAGAAGGGGACATTCAGTACTTC.

This clone came up a few times. The chain uses TRBV28 and TRBJ2-7; D possibly corresponds to TRBD2 (5 bases). V gave up 4 bases and J gave up 5 bases, with 18 bases separating them. Germline V lookup: CDR1 MDHEN, CDR2 SYDVKM. This CDR3 is built from 15 residues. The CDR3 DNA reads as TGTGCCAGCAGTTGGTCTGTACGGGGTTTCCACGAGCAGTACTTC. Its protein product is CASSWSVRGFHEQYF. Supplemented by reference TRBV28 and TRBJ2-7, the full variable domain reads DVKVTQSSRYLVKRTGEKVFLECVQDMDHENMFWYRQDPGLGLRLIYFSYDVKMKEKGDIPEGYSVSREKKERFSLILESASTNQTSMYLCASSWSVRGFHEQYFGPGTRLTVT.

The chain employs TRBV4-2 and TRBJ2-1, with D perhaps TRBD1 (5 bases). Deletions cut 0 bases from V and 2 bases from J, with 11 bases between. The CDR3 spans 16 residues. From germline, CDR1 is LGHNA and CDR2 YNFKEQ. This CDR3 reads CASSQDGASAYNEQFF. The DNA for the CDR3 is TGTGCCAGCAGCCAAGATGGGGCAAGCGCCTACAATGAGCAGTTCTTC.

V gene TRBV29-1 combines with J gene TRBJ2-1; 9 bases are shared with TRBD1. The CDR3 is 14 residues long. The ends lost 5 bases at V and 7 bases at J; junction bases unmatched: 9. Germline V gene lookup returns CDR1 SQVTM and CDR2 ANQGSEA. Here the CDR3 reads CSVSLRQGGNEQFF. The CDR3 DNA is TGCAGCGTTTCTCTTAGACAGGGGGGGAATGAGCAGTTCTTC.

This chain links TRBV28 with TRBJ2-5, with D perhaps TRBD1 (5 bases). Trimming took off 6 bases at V and 7 bases at J, with 15 bases between the two ends. Germline V lookup: CDR1 MDHEN, CDR2 SYDVKM. There are 13 residues in the CDR3. The CDR3 region is CASRVQASATQYF. CDR3 nucleotides: TGTGCCAGCAGGGTACAGGCATCGGCGACCCAGTACTTC.

In its sample, this clone was seen a few times. This chain joins TRBV7-9 and TRBJ2-1; 13 nucleotides match TRBD2. Trimming cost V 4 bases and J 2 bases; bases outside gene matches: 8. The CDR3 covers 18 residues. The germline gives CDR1 SEHNR, CDR2 FQNEAQ (reference sequence). This CDR3 reads CASSSRTSGRFPYNEQFF. Written as DNA, the CDR3 is TGTGCCAGCAGCTCGAGGACTAGCGGGAGATTCCCCTACAATGAGCAGTTCTTC.

The chain joins TRBV29-1 to TRBJ1-1; weak D call: TRBD1 (5 bases). V was cut by 7 bases and J by 7 bases, with 16 bases left in between. The germline gives CDR1 SQVTM, CDR2 ANQGSEA. This CDR3 is 12 amino acids long. The DNA for the CDR3 is TGCAGCGGACGTCAGGGTATAGTTGAAGCTTTCTTT. This codes for CSGRQGIVEAFF.

The chain uses TRBV27 and TRBJ2-3; 7 bases fit TRBD1. Per the germline V gene, CDR1 is MNHEY and CDR2 is SMNVEV (reference sequence). After removal of 6 bases from V and 3 bases from J, the junction contained 3 bases not matched to a gene. This CDR3 is 13 amino acids long. The CDR3 bases are TGTGCCAGCAGAAACAGGGGAACAGATACGCAGTATTTT. Protein: CASRNRGTDTQYF.

The chain uses TRBV1 and TRBJ2-5; the D call of TRBD1 is as the table states it, not checked on the DNA. TRBV1 represents a pseudogene. The CDR3 loop spans 13 amino acids. Here the CDR3 reads CTSRPAPQGTQYF. CDR3 nucleotides: TGCACCAGCAGACCTGCCCCTCAGGGGACCCAGTACTTC.

Points on this clone: Different DNA sequences within this sample yield the same CDR3. V gene TRBV29-1 combines with J gene TRBJ1-1, with unresolved D. Trimming removed 2 bases from V and 5 bases from J, with 9 bases in between. The CDR3 has 12 amino acids. Germline V gene sequence: CDR1 SQVTM, CDR2 ANQGSEA. CDR3 bases: TGCAGCGTTGAATCCAGCAGGACTGAAGCTTTCTTT. As protein: CSVESSRTEAFF.

Note on this clone: This may come from a read error, since a much larger clone is one base off. The chain couples TRBV5-6 to TRBJ2-7; 8 nucleotides align to TRBD1. The CDR3 consists of 14 residues. Germline V gives CDR1 SGHDT, CDR2 YYEEEE. V shed 4 bases, J shed 2 bases, and the junction held 5 bases outside the gene matches. The CDR3 protein is CASSPDRGTYEQYF. The CDR3 coding sequence is TGTGCCAGCAGCCCCGACAGGGGAACCTACGAGCAGTACTTC.

This clone was detected ten times or more. J is TRBJ2-5 and V is TRBV30; D unclear. Between the trimmed V and J ends, which lost 4 bases and 5 bases, there was a span of 8 bases. Per germline, CDR1 GTSNPN and CDR2 SVGIG (reference sequence). The CDR3 consists of 11 residues. CDR3 DNA sequence: TGTGCCTGGACAACTACGGAGACCCAGTACTTC. The encoded protein is CAWTTTETQYF. The whole variable domain, remainder taken from reference TRBV30 and TRBJ2-5, is SQTIHQWPATLVQPVGSPLSLECTVEGTSNPNLYWYRQAAGRGLQLLFYSVGIGQISSEVPQNLSASRPQDRQFILSSKKLLLSDSGFYLCAWTTTETQYFGPGTRLLVL.